This T cell receptor (beta chain) was sequenced in a study of cytomegalovirus exposure and HLA in healthy donors. Study-level information: Genetic ancestry analysis placed around 76% of the 300 to 500 donors that were genotyped in the Caucasian-associated cluster.

Study-wide points: Earlier results showed most TCR beta V segments being productive about 87% or about 30% of the time.

Concerning this clone: Its matching antigen is unknown.

J gave up 2 bases and V 5 bases, and 9 bases lay outside the gene matches. This CDR3 has 17 amino acids. The germline V gene encodes CDR1 SGHVS and CDR2 FQNEAQ. Use of 60 Vbeta and 13 Jbeta primers characterized the PCR. TCRdb keeps only in-frame clones here, not all; method: immunoSEQ multiplex PCR. The data hold some 60,000 clones, with around 80% observed a single time. This clonotype originated in a male donor in good health and CMV-seronegative. The chain employs TRBV7-8 and TRBJ1-5, with 10 bases matching TRBD1. Specimen: PBMCs. The CDR3 spells CASSLTGGLSGNQPQHF. For the CDR3, the DNA is TGTGCCAGCAGCCTGACAGGGGGCCTGTCGGGCAATCAGCCCCAGCATTTT.